This note documents a single T cell receptor beta chain sequence. The antigen remains unidentified. This record comes from a study of cytomegalovirus exposure and HLA in healthy donors. General study findings and limits: Many donors shared some public TCRs, even though most TCR sequences were rare. Both high specificity and high sensitivity reportedly marked the classifier's diagnosis of cytomegalovirus status. Among TCR beta chains, those listed as cytomegalovirus-associated numbered about 160.

Sequenced by immunoSEQ multiplex PCR; TCRdb stores in-frame clones only, minus some. The data show under 250,000 clones, with roughly 84% seen just once and about 12% held by the top ten. This CDR3 is built from 16 residues. Germline V gene data show CDR1 as MDHEN and CDR2 as SYDVKM. Trimming took 6 bases from V and 1 from J; bases not matched to a gene: 9. The clonotype comes from a man in his late teens or twenties in good health and CMV-seropositive. Sequencing used PBMCs. The rearrangement uses TRBV28 and TRBJ2-3, with 8 positions matching TRBD2. CDR3 protein: CASSSPLADGTDTQYF. CDR3 nucleotides: TGTGCCAGCAGCTCCCCACTAGCGGACGGCACAGATACGCAGTATTTT.